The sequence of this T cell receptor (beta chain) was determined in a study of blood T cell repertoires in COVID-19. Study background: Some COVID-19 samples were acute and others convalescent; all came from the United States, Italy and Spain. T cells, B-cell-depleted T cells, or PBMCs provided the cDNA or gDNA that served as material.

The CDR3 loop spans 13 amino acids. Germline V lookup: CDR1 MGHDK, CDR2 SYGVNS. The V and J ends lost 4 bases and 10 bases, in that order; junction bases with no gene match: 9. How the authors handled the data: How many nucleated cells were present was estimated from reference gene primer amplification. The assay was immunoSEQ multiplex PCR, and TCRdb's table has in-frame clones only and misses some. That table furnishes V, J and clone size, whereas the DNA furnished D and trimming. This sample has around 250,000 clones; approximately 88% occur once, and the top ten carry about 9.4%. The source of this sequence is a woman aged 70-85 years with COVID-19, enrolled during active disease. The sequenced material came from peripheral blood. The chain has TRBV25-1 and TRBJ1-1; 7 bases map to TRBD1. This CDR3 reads CASSGRQGGVAFF. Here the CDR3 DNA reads TGTGCCAGCAGTGGTCGACAGGGAGGCGTAGCTTTCTTT.